The source of this TCR beta chain is a study of blood T cells in healthy people across ages (dated by TCRdb to the mid-2010s). For the wider study: In model experiments, roughly one uniquely barcoded TCR beta cDNA molecule per two T cells was captured by template switching. Using deep sequencing normalized with unique cDNA molecular identifiers, the study measured how TCR beta repertoire diversity changes with age. The donors were split into four age groups: young (average 16 years), middle-aged (39), aged (approximately 60) and long-lived (roughly 86). Donors of different ages were randomly distributed across sequencing lanes to avoid experimental bias. Two additional independent replicas of 1 million unique cDNA reads from the same blood draw were analyzed for two donors (one aged 18 to 29 and one aged 80 or older).

Comments on this clonotype: Its antigen is not yet known. Per-base quality was not reported, and no clone a single base away is much larger than it.

Libraries were prepared through 5' RACE. The instrument was an Illumina HiSeq 2500. A second PCR of 7 to 11 cycles was performed with a sample-barcoded 5' primer and a J-beta primer mix. A template-switch 5' adaptor carrying 12 random nucleotides introduced a unique molecular identifier onto each TCR beta cDNA molecule. Each sample yielded at least 3 million CDR3-containing paired-end reads. The Mint cDNA synthesis kit, primed by a TRBC-specific oligonucleotide, was used to synthesize first-strand cDNA from all RNA. Following uracil-DNA glycosylase treatment, all cDNA underwent a first 18-cycle PCR with the universal primers M1SS and BC2_uni_R. Per the authors' processing: For normalization, 1 million high-quality reads, each with a distinct molecular identifier, were randomly selected from each sample. Instead of being binned into consensus sequences, reads that shared molecular identifiers were thrown out. MiTCR, run with a Q25 quality threshold and the strictest error-elimination algorithm, handled CDR3 identification, clonotype clustering and error correction. A nonparametric unseen species model with Euler transformation was used to estimate a lower bound on total TCR beta diversity. In-frame beta chains were kept once TCRdb had trimmed the public reads at Q25 with fastp and called clones with MiXCR. Each entry merges the rows of one CDR3 protein and shows their most common DNA and genes. The V and J calls reflect TCRdb's pipeline rather than the authors' work. This sample is represented by hundreds of thousands of distinct CDR3 sequences; more than 40% of them were singletons. In total, the top ten clones hold around a third of the sample.

The CDR3 goes from the cysteine to the phenylalanine over 14 residues. Only CDR3 DNA is held: 42 bases, read in frame from base 1. For CDR1 and CDR2, the germline V gene lists SGHTA and FQGNSA. V is pared back by 7 bases and J by 1 base, with 10 bases lying between the germline termini. Paper-wide results and their limitations: Compared with the aged group, the long-lived group had more naive CD4+ T cells, fewer expanded clones and increased TCR diversity, suggesting age selection. As age increased, observed TCR beta diversity per million T cells dropped in a roughly linear way, and a significant reduction was already evident by age about 40. Bulk unsorted PBMC profiling prevented conclusive comparison of naive and antigen-experienced compartments. Observed TCR beta diversity correlated strongly with the percentage of naive T cells measured by flow cytometry. Estimates of total diversity based on one million sequenced T cells were considered lower bounds and underestimates. Donor CMV infection status was unknown, potentially confounding age-related changes in expanded clonotypes.

Systemically healthy Caucasian individuals from Russia, approximately 39 in total and aged about 6 to 100 years, were included as donors. Each donor gave 8 to 10 milliliters of peripheral blood, drawn into EDTA-treated Vacutainer tubes. Ficoll-Paque density-gradient centrifugation was used to isolate PBMCs, with at least 6 million per sample. Total RNA was extracted from PBMCs with Trizol reagent, with at least 5 micrograms obtained per sample. For every donor, an aliquot of PBMCs went through flow cytometry to measure the percentages of naive CD45RAhigh/CD27high T cells. The sequence is built from TRBV7-2 and TRBJ2-2; matching of 5 bases hints at TRBD2 as the D gene. Sequences were obtained from blood. The sequence derives from a woman in her fifties or sixties in good health. The CDR3 region: CASTREGNTGELFF. The DNA reads as follows: TGTGCCAGCACCAGAGAGGGGAACACCGGGGAGCTGTTTTTT.